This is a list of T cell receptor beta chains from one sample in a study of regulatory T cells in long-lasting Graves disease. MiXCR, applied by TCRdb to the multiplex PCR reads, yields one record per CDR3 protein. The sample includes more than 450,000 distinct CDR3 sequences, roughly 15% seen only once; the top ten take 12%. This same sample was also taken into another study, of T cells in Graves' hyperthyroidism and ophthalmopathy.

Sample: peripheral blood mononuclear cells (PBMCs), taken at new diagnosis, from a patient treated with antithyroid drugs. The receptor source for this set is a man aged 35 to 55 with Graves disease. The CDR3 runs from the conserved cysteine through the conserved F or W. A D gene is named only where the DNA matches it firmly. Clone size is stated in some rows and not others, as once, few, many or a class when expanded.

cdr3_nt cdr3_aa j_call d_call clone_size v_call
TGTGCCAGCAGCTTCAACCCCCCCGGGACTGAGCAGTTCTTC CASSFNPPGTEQFF TRBJ2-1 NA many TRBV7-3
TGCGCCAGCAGACAGGGGATCGACTATGGCTACACCTTC CASRQGIDYGYTF TRBJ1-2 TRBD1 NA TRBV5-1
TGTGCCAGCAGCTTAGTAGCGGAGAGGACAGATACGCAGTATTTT CASSLVAERTDTQYF TRBJ2-3 NA many TRBV7-3
TGTGCCAGCAGCTTTTCAGTTGGGGAGACCCAGTACTTC CASSFSVGETQYF TRBJ2-5 NA many TRBV7-3
TGTGCCAGCTCACCCGCGACGGCTAGGGATGAGCAGTTCTTC CASSPATARDEQFF TRBJ2-1 NA many TRBV18
TGCGCCAGCAGCTTGGCGGGATCAGGGGGCACTGAAGCTTTCTTT CASSLAGSGGTEAFF TRBJ1-1 TRBD1 many TRBV5-1
TGTGCCAGCAGCTCCCCGTCAAGCGCGCTCCAAGAGACCCAGTACTTC CASSSPSSALQETQYF TRBJ2-5 NA many TRBV11-3
TGTGCCAGCAGTGAGGCCGTCGGGCGAGGAGAAAAACTGTTTTTT CASSEAVGRGEKLFF TRBJ1-4 NA many TRBV2
TGTGCCAGCAGTTTACAACTGTCGGCGCGGGAAATATATGGCTACACCTTC CASSLQLSAREIYGYTF TRBJ1-2 NA many TRBV28
TGCGCCAGCAGCTTAGGAGTAGCGGGAGACCACGAGCAGTACTTC CASSLGVAGDHEQYF TRBJ2-7 TRBD2 many TRBV5-1
TGTGCCATCAGTGATTTTTTGCAGGGTGATCAGCCCCAGCATTTT CAISDFLQGDQPQHF TRBJ1-5 NA NA TRBV10-3
TGTGCCATCTGGACAGGGGGCCAAGAGACCCAGTACTTC CAIWTGGQETQYF TRBJ2-5 TRBD1 many TRBV10-3
TGTGCCAGCAGCCTGGGACACCCCTATCAGCCCCAGCATTTT CASSLGHPYQPQHF TRBJ1-5 NA many TRBV7-8
TGTGCCAGTGCCACCCTGGACAGGGTATACGAGCAGTACTTC CASATLDRVYEQYF TRBJ2-7 TRBD1 NA TRBV19
TGTGCCAGCAGCGCCACAGGGGCTGGGGCCAACGTCCTGACTTTC CASSATGAGANVLTF TRBJ2-6 TRBD1 few TRBV7-6
TGTGCCAGCAGTCCGAGGGGAGCCACTGGAGCTTTCTTT CASSPRGATGAFF TRBJ1-1 NA NA TRBV27